A single sample is the source of the 15 T cell receptor beta chains below, sequenced in a study of blood T cell repertoires in COVID-19. The table came from immunoSEQ multiplex PCR; TCRdb's copy has only in-frame clones and leaves some out. The sample lists about 160,000 clones; around 85% were seen once. Sequences were obtained from peripheral blood. The receptors were sampled from a man older than 75 with COVID-19, enrolled during active disease.

The J gene is TRBJ2-3, the V gene TRBV5-1; 12 positions agree with TRBD2. After removal of 0 bases from V and 2 bases from J, the junction contained 10 bases not matched to a gene. The CDR3 has 19 residues. CDR1 is SGHRS, CDR2 YFSETQ, per germline. CDR3 nucleotides: TGCGCCAGCAGCTTGGTGGCTAGCGGGGGGGCTTTCGTCACAGATACGCAGTATTTT. This encodes CASSLVASGGAFVTDTQYF.

This clone was observed once. The chain couples TRBV12-3 or TRBV12-4 to TRBJ1-1; 7 bases align to TRBD1. The CDR3 contains 13 residues. V lost 5 bases and J lost 7; bases outside the gene matches: 7. CDR3 nucleotides: TGTGCCAGCAGTCTTTTTGGGACAGATGAAGCTTTCTTT. Residues: CASSLFGTDEAFF.

This sequence joins TRBV6-4 and TRBJ2-1; tentative D call: TRBD1 (5 bases). The CDR3 contains 17 residues. V was trimmed by 4 bases and J by 7 bases, leaving 23 bases between them. CDR1 MRHNA and CDR2 SNTAGT come from the germline V gene. In nucleotides, the CDR3 is TGTGCCAGCAGTGCCTTCCACGGCCAGGGCTTCGGGAATGAGCAGTTCTTC. Its translation is CASSAFHGQGFGNEQFF.

The genes are TRBV11-3 and TRBJ2-7, with D possibly being TRBD2 (5 bases). Germline V lookup: CDR1 SGHNT, CDR2 YENEEA. The length of the CDR3 is 14 residues. V was clipped by 2 bases and J by 6 bases, with 14 bases between them. CDR3 amino acids: CASSLLEGSREQYF. In DNA form, the CDR3 reads TGTGCCAGCAGCTTACTCGAGGGCAGCCGCGAGCAGTACTTC.

The rearrangement joins TRBV5-1 to TRBJ1-1; D is undetermined. The germline V gene has CDR1 SGHRS and CDR2 YFSETQ. The germline V and J ends were trimmed by 4 bases and 1 base, with 14 bases remaining between them. The CDR3 runs 15 residues. CDR3 region: CASSVDTPTNTEAFF. DNA for the CDR3: TGCGCCAGCAGCGTAGACACCCCAACGAACACTGAAGCTTTCTTT.

This sequence joins TRBV28 and TRBJ2-4, with 14 nucleotides matching TRBD2. The CDR3 is 16 amino acids. Per the germline V gene, CDR1 is MDHEN and CDR2 is SYDVKM. V was clipped by 5 bases and J by 7 bases; unmatched bases: 7. CDR3: CASSPGLAGVRNIQYF. The CDR3 DNA reads as TGTGCCAGCAGTCCGGGACTAGCGGGGGTAAGGAACATTCAGTACTTC.

J is TRBJ2-5 and V is TRBV11-2, with a weak D call TRBD1 (5 bases). Germline V lookup: CDR1 SGHAT, CDR2 FQNNGV. This CDR3 contains 13 residues. Trimming took 1 base from V and 5 from J, leaving 8 bases between them. CDR3 residues: CASSLGPGETQYF. The CDR3 nucleotides are TGTGCCAGCAGCTTAGGGCCAGGGGAGACCCAGTACTTC. The variable domain in full, completed from reference TRBV11-2 and TRBJ2-5, reads EAGVAQSPRYKIIEKRQSVAFWCNPISGHATLYWYQQILGQGPKLLIQFQNNGVVDDSQLPKDRFSAERLKGVDSTLKIQPAKLEDSAVYLCASSLGPGETQYFGPGTRLLVL.

In its sample, this clone was seen a few times. The gene calls are TRBV4-3 and TRBJ1-2; 7 nucleotides agree with TRBD1. The V and J ends lost 0 bases and 4 bases, in that order; junction bases with no gene match: 8. Germline values: CDR1 LGHNA, CDR2 YSLEER. The CDR3 runs 16 residues. The CDR3 protein is CASSQDAQGSSYGYTF. CDR3 coding DNA: TGCGCCAGCAGCCAAGATGCACAGGGGTCTAGCTATGGCTACACCTTC.

V is TRBV9 and J is TRBJ1-6; 8 positions agree with TRBD1. The germline V gene encodes CDR1 SGDLS and CDR2 YYNGEE. Germline trimming cut 3 bases from V and 4 bases from J; bases unmatched to any gene: 6. The CDR3 covers 16 residues. CDR3 region: CASSEEGDRYNSPLHF. CDR3 bases: TGTGCCAGCAGCGAGGAGGGGGACAGGTATAATTCACCCCTCCACTTT. The full variable domain, with the rest looked up from reference TRBV9 and TRBJ1-6, is DSGVTQTPKHLITATGQRVTLRCSPRSGDLSVYWYQQSLDQGLQFLIQYYNGEERAKGNILERFSAQQFPDLHSELNLSSLELGDSALYFCASSEEGDRYNSPLHFGNGTRLTVT.

This chain uses TRBV19 with TRBJ1-2; TRBD1 agrees at 7 bases. V dropped 3 bases and J dropped 1; count of bases not matched to a gene: 5. Germline CDR1 and CDR2: LNHDA and SQIVND (reference sequence). CDR3 size: 15 residues. In DNA form, the CDR3 reads TGTGCCAGTAGTATCCGGGACAGCGATAACTATGGCTACACCTTC. Amino acid sequence: CASSIRDSDNYGYTF.

This clone was counted once. The rearrangement links TRBV3-1 (or the pseudogene TRBV3-2) to TRBJ1-2; 8 bases fit TRBD1. V lost 0 bases, J lost 7 bases, and 4 bases stayed unmatched. The CDR3 runs 14 residues. Germline V gene lookup returns CDR1 LGHDT and CDR2 YNNKEL (reference sequence). The CDR3: CASSQDIDRGGYTF. CDR3 nucleotides: TGTGCCAGCAGCCAAGATATAGACAGGGGTGGCTACACCTTC.

The chain combines TRBV6-2 or TRBV6-3 with TRBJ1-2; D is uncertain. Germline V gives CDR1 MNHEY, CDR2 SVGEGT. V dropped 2 bases and J dropped 8 bases, with 15 bases sitting between them. The CDR3 has 14 amino acids. The CDR3 coding sequence is TGTGCCAGCAGTTACATTGGAGCCTATAGGGGCTACACCTTC. Protein product: CASSYIGAYRGYTF.

The chain couples TRBV28 to TRBJ1-2; tentative D call: TRBD1 (5 bases). This CDR3 comprises 12 residues. With 5 bases removed from V and 4 bases from J, the gap between germline ends came to 8 bases. Germline V CDR1 and CDR2: MDHEN, SYDVKM. The CDR3 loop reads CASSQGFYGYTF. The DNA for the CDR3 is TGTGCCAGCAGTCAGGGCTTCTATGGCTACACCTTC.

This chain uses TRBV5-1 with TRBJ2-5; TRBD1 aligns across 7 bases. This CDR3 has 15 amino acids. Germline V gives CDR1 SGHRS, CDR2 YFSETQ. The V gene end was trimmed by 5 bases and the J gene end by 4 bases; junction bases not matched to a gene: 11. In DNA, the CDR3 is TGCGCCAGCAGACCCACGACAGGGAATGGAGAGACCCAGTACTTC. Translating it yields CASRPTTGNGETQYF.

The V call is TRBV18, the J call TRBJ2-6, with 8 bases identical to TRBD2. The junction had 4 bases not matched to a gene; V was cut back by 3 bases and J by 0 bases. Germline CDR1 and CDR2: KGHSH and LQKENI. The CDR3 covers 17 residues. CDR3 sequence: CASSPGGGPSGANVLTF. The CDR3 DNA follows: TGTGCCAGCTCACCCGGGGGGGGACCCTCTGGGGCCAACGTCCTGACTTTC.